The 16 T cell receptor beta chains reported below all come from one sample, sequenced in a study of cytomegalovirus exposure and HLA in healthy donors (dated by TCRdb to about 2017). The library was produced with the immunoSEQ multiplex PCR assay. Held by TCRdb, this immuneACCESS table contains in-frame sequences only and omits some clones. Under half of the omission traces to an unresolved V gene where checked; the cause of the rest is unknown. In all, the sample holds 90,000 to 100,000 clones, and roughly 84% of those were seen once. The ten biggest clones cover around 6% of the sample. The sequenced sample was PBMCs. Receptor source: a man between 18 and 29 years old in good health and CMV-seropositive.

The chain combines TRBV15 with TRBJ2-3; 9 nucleotides agree with TRBD2. The CDR3 spans 13 residues. V lost 6 bases and J lost 6; bases outside the gene matches: 4. The germline V gene encodes CDR1 LNHNV and CDR2 YYDKDF (reference sequence). This CDR3 is CATRGSGGDTQYF. For the CDR3, the DNA is TGTGCCACCAGGGGTAGCGGGGGTGATACGCAGTATTTT.

The chain links TRBV27 to TRBJ2-7, with 8 bases that match TRBD1. This CDR3 has 14 amino acids. V shed 3 bases, J shed 3 bases, and the junction held 4 bases outside the gene matches. Germline loops: CDR1 MNHEY, CDR2 SMNVEV (reference sequence). The CDR3 here is CASSLYTGGYEQYF. CDR3 bases: TGTGCCAGCAGTTTGTATACAGGGGGCTACGAGCAGTACTTC.

The chain combines TRBV29-1 with TRBJ2-3; perhaps TRBD1 as D (6 bases). The V and J ends lost 8 bases and 1 base respectively, with 10 bases between them. Germline lookup yields CDR1 SQVTM and CDR2 ANQGSEA. The CDR3 has 12 residues. CDR3 loop: CSTDSRTDTQYF. The CDR3 DNA reads TGCAGCACGGACAGCCGCACAGATACGCAGTATTTT.

This chain connects TRBV27 to TRBJ2-3, with a tentative D call TRBD1 (7 bases). The length of the CDR3 is 13 residues. The ends were cut back, 10 bases at V and 2 bases at J, with 13 bases in the middle. Germline CDR1 reads MNHEY; CDR2 reads SMNVEV (reference sequence). In DNA, the CDR3 is TGTGCCACTGGCAGGGGGGTCACAGATACGCAGTATTTT. Protein: CATGRGVTDTQYF.

The chain has TRBV9 and TRBJ2-7, with D tentatively TRBD2 (6 bases). Germline CDR1 SGDLS, CDR2 YYNGEE. Trimming cost V 4 bases and J 1 base, with 15 bases left between them. This CDR3 region has 15 residues. The CDR3 protein is CASSSGFGGSYEQYF. The CDR3 DNA follows: TGTGCCAGCAGCTCGGGGTTTGGAGGGTCCTACGAGCAGTACTTC.

This sequence joins TRBV7-2 and TRBJ2-7; 11 bases are a match to TRBD1. The CDR3 extends over 17 amino acids. The germline V gene has CDR1 SGHTA and CDR2 FQGNSA. V gave up 1 base and J gave up 1 base; unmatched junction bases: 6. The CDR3 nucleotides read TGTGCCAGCAGCTTAGGAAGGACAGGGGGCCTTTCCTACGAGCAGTACTTC. Its protein product is CASSLGRTGGLSYEQYF. Full variable domain (outside the CDR3, taken from reference TRBV7-2 and TRBJ2-7): GAGVSQSPSNKVTEKGKDVELRCDPISGHTALYWYRQSLGQGLEFLIYFQGNSAPDKSGLPSDRFSAERTGGSVSTLTIQRTQQEDSAVYLCASSLGRTGGLSYEQYFGPGTRLTVT.

The CDR3 nucleotides read TGTGCCAGCAGTGGGATCCAGGGACGGGAGGTTTACGAGCAGTACTTC. Translating it yields CASSGIQGREVYEQYF. The V gene is TRBV2, the J gene TRBJ2-7; TRBD2 agrees at 7 bases. The CDR3 sequence is 16 residues long. Looked up from germline, CDR1 is SNHLY and CDR2 is FYNNEI. Germline trimming cut 4 bases from V and 4 bases from J; bases unmatched to any gene: 13.

This clone was observed a single time. CDR3 sequence (DNA): TGCGCCAGCAGTCTAGCGGGGGGGCCGACCGGGGAGCTGTTTTTT. It specifies CASSLAGGPTGELFF. The gene calls are TRBV4-3 and TRBJ2-2, with 12 positions matching TRBD2. The CDR3 has 15 residues. The ends lost 6 bases at V and 5 bases at J; junction bases unmatched: 4. The V gene's germline CDR1 is LGHNA and CDR2 YSLEER.

The V call is TRBV27, the J call TRBJ1-4; 8 bases agree with TRBD1. The CDR3 has 15 amino acids. After removal of 4 bases from V and 7 bases from J, the junction contained 8 bases not matched to a gene. Germline values: CDR1 MNHEY, CDR2 SMNVEV (reference sequence). The CDR3 region has the DNA TGTGCCAGCAGTTCCGGACAGGGAATAGGTGAAAAACTGTTTTTT. Protein product: CASSSGQGIGEKLFF.

This sequence joins TRBV19 and TRBJ2-7; 7 bases agree with TRBD2. J was trimmed by 6 bases and V by 0 bases; bases with no gene match: 5. Germline V gene data show CDR1 as LNHDA and CDR2 as SQIVND (reference sequence). The CDR3 has 14 residues. In DNA form, the CDR3 reads TGTGCCAGTAGTATAGATTCGCGGGGGACCGAGCAGTACTTC. This codes for CASSIDSRGTEQYF.

The chain has TRBV5-4 and TRBJ1-4; D not certain. The CDR3 sequence is 14 residues long. CDR1 is SGHNT, CDR2 YYREEE, per germline (reference sequence). With 2 bases removed from V and 4 bases from J, the gap between germline ends came to 9 bases. CDR3: CASSLEGYNEKLFF. The CDR3 DNA reads TGTGCCAGCAGCTTAGAGGGCTATAATGAAAAACTGTTTTTT.

V and J are TRBV6-5 and TRBJ2-4; 9 bases align to TRBD1. The CDR3 is 15 amino acids. V was pared by 0 bases and J by 6 bases, with 3 bases of the junction left unmatched. Germline V CDR1 and CDR2: MNHEY, SVGAGI. CDR3 in amino acids: CASSYSTGGGNIQYF. CDR3 DNA: TGTGCCAGCAGTTACTCTACAGGGGGCGGAAACATTCAGTACTTC.

J is TRBJ2-5 and V is TRBV4-2; the D gene is possibly TRBD2 (6 bases). The length of the CDR3 is 15 residues. Between the trimmed V and J ends, which lost 1 base and 2 bases, there was a span of 11 bases. Germline V CDR1 and CDR2: LGHNA, YNFKEQ. The CDR3 coding sequence is TGTGCCAGCAGCCAAGCCGGGGACTCTCAAGAGACCCAGTACTTC. Amino acids: CASSQAGDSQETQYF.

V gene TRBV5-5 combines with J gene TRBJ2-7; 9 nucleotides agree with TRBD1. The CDR3 consists of 14 residues. Trimming cost V 2 bases and J 4 bases; bases outside gene matches: 4. Germline V gives CDR1 SGHKS, CDR2 YYEKEE (reference sequence). The CDR3 loop is CASSLDRGSYEQYF. Written as DNA, the CDR3 is TGTGCCAGCAGCTTAGACAGGGGGTCTTACGAGCAGTACTTC.

The chain recombines TRBV18 with TRBJ2-1, with D perhaps TRBD2 (6 bases). Germline CDR1 and CDR2: KGHSH and LQKENI. The V end lost 3 bases, the J end lost 0 bases, and 15 bases lay between the germline ends. This CDR3 has 17 residues. The CDR3 sequence: CASSPAGRRSSYNEQFF. CDR3 DNA sequence: TGTGCCAGCTCACCGGCGGGACGGAGGAGCTCCTACAATGAGCAGTTCTTC.

This chain links TRBV7-9 with TRBJ1-4; 10 positions agree with TRBD1. Germline V gives CDR1 SEHNR, CDR2 FQNEAQ (reference sequence). CDR3 length: 16 amino acids. After removal of 1 base from V and 2 bases from J, the junction contained 1 base not matched to a gene. The CDR3 is CASSLGTGGTNEKLFF. The CDR3 region has the DNA TGTGCCAGCAGCTTAGGGACAGGGGGTACTAATGAAAAACTGTTTTTT. Variable domain in full (rest from reference TRBV7-9 and TRBJ1-4): DTGVSQNPRHKITKRGQNVTFRCDPISEHNRLYWYRQTLGQGPEFLTYFQNEAQLEKSRLLSDRFSAERPKGSFSTLEIQRTEQGDSAMYLCASSLGTGGTNEKLFFGSGTQLSVL.